Sequencing of this T cell receptor beta chain was carried out in a study of human T cells and chemical hapten exposure. Trimming cost V 3 bases and J 8 bases, with 11 bases left between them. The CDR3 is 13 amino acids. One entry per CDR3 protein results from TCRdb running MiXCR on the RACE reads. The table has about 49,000 distinct CDR3 sequences, 9.3% seen once. Time point described: patch test 1, 2 weeks after DPC sensitization. Treatment noted: therapeutic diphenylcyclopropenone sensitization with weekly scalp DPC. This rearrangement joins TRBV12-3 or TRBV12-4 to TRBJ2-1; D is possibly TRBD2 (6 bases). Here the sequenced sample was whole blood, taken in connection with sensitization to the hapten diphenylcyclopropenone (DPC). This TCR was recovered from a woman aged 50 to 65 with alopecia areata. Some clones in this sample may be carry-over from other donors' samples. DNA for the CDR3: TGTGCCAGCAGTTTTGGGTGGGGGGATGAGCAGTTCTTC. Its translation: CASSFGWGDEQFF.